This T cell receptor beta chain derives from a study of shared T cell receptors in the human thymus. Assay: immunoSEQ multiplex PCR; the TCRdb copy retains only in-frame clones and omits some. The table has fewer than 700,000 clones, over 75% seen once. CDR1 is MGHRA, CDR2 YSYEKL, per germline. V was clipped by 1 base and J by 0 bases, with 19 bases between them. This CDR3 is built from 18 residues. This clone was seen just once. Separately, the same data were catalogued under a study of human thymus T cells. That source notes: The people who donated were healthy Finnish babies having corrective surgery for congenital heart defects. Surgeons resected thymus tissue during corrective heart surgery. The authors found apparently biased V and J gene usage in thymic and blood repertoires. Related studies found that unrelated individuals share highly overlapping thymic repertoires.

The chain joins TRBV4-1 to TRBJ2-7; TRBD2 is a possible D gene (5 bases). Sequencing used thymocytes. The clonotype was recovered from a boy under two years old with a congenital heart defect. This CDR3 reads CASSQGAAGSPSSYEQYF. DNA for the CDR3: TGCGCCAGCAGCCAAGGCGCCGCGGGTAGCCCGAGCTCCTACGAGCAGTACTTC.